The subject of this entry is one T cell receptor (beta chain). Antigen: not known. PCR primers comprised 60 Vbeta and 13 Jbeta primers. Produced via immunoSEQ multiplex PCR; TCRdb's table is partial and in-frame only. The table has more than 20,000 clones, 75% to 80% seen once. These data belong to a study of cytomegalovirus exposure and HLA in healthy donors. In the study overall: Early on, a data release was issued that held 80 million or so unique TCRs from HLA-typed donors. Study-wide results and caveats: Per a prior analysis, the majority of TCR beta V segments were productive roughly 90% or roughly 30% of the time. Associated with HLA alleles at 0.05 false discovery rate in a later analysis were 16,951 TCR beta sequences. The presence/absence work took it that sequencing depth was about the same across donors.

The junction had 8 bases not matched to a gene; V was cut back by 3 bases and J by 8 bases. The CDR3 extends over 15 amino acids. Germline assignment: CDR1 PRHDT and CDR2 FYEKMQ (reference sequence). The chain combines TRBV13 with TRBJ1-2; TRBD1 agrees at 11 bases. The source is a male donor in good health and CMV-seronegative. Sequencing was performed on PBMCs. Here the CDR3 DNA reads TGTGCCAGCAGCTTGGGACAGGGGGGTCAACGCGGCTACACCTTC. Translated, it gives CASSLGQGGQRGYTF.